A single sample gave rise to the 2 T cell receptor beta chains below, sequenced in a study of blood T cell repertoires in COVID-19. Method: immunoSEQ multiplex PCR; TCRdb's copy keeps in-frame clones and lacks some. Counted here are about 430,000 clones, roughly 84% occurring once; the ten biggest clones make up about 1.5%. Sequenced input: PBMCs or T cells enriched from blood (not recorded which). All receptors come from a woman under 30 who had been exposed to COVID-19.

V usage is TRBV5-1 and J usage is TRBJ1-1; possibly TRBD1 for D (6 bases). This CDR3 has 15 amino acids. Between the trimmed V and J ends, which lost 2 bases and 1 base, there was a span of 12 bases. CDR1 and CDR2 from the germline V gene are SGHRS and YFSETQ. CDR3 in DNA: TGCGCCAGCAGCTTCCTAGGGGGGGCGAACACTGAAGCTTTCTTT. It encodes CASSFLGGANTEAFF. Combining the CDR3 with reference TRBV5-1 and TRBJ1-1 gives the whole variable domain KAGVTQTPRYLIKTRGQQVTLSCSPISGHRSVSWYQQTPGQGLQFLFEYFSETQRNKGNFPGRFSGRQFSNSRSEMNVSTLELGDSALYLCASSFLGGANTEAFFGQGTRLTVV.

This clone was seen more than once but under ten times. This CDR3 reads CASSPRGLANTGELFF. DNA of the CDR3: TGTGCCAGCTCACCACGAGGGCTGGCGAACACCGGGGAGCTGTTTTTT. This chain links TRBV18 with TRBJ2-2, with D possibly TRBD2 on 5 matching bases. Germline-derived CDR1 and CDR2 are KGHSH and LQKENI. This CDR3 is 16 amino acids long. V was trimmed by 1 base and J by 0 bases, leaving 9 bases between them.